Shown below are 31 T cell receptor beta chains from a single sample sequenced in a study of healthy donors' naive CD4 and CD8 T cells. A linear amplification protocol produced the TCR libraries from roughly 480 ng of total RNA. TCRdb reanalysed the reads using MiXCR and keeps one entry per CDR3 protein. This table holds roughly 200,000 distinct CDR3 sequences, nearly 75% found once. Sequenced input: naive CD4+ and CD8+ T cells sorted from blood, pooled from several donors. The receptors were sampled from a pool of human donors in good health; the sample pools cells from several healthy donors.

CDR3 nucleotide sequence: TGCAGCGTATCCGGGACTAGCGGGAGGGCGGACAATGAGCAGTTCTTC. Translated, it gives CSVSGTSGRADNEQFF. The rearrangement uses TRBV29-1 and TRBJ2-1; TRBD2 matches at 16 bases. J gave up 5 bases and V 6 bases, and 7 bases lay outside the gene matches. There are 16 residues in the CDR3. From germline, CDR1 is SQVTM and CDR2 ANQGSEA.

The chain couples TRBV27 to TRBJ1-2; D is perhaps TRBD1 (5 bases). Trimming stripped 5 bases from V and 10 bases from J, with 14 bases between. Germline V lookup: CDR1 MNHEY, CDR2 SMNVEV (reference sequence). The CDR3 has 12 amino acids. CDR3 sequence (DNA): TGTGCCAGCAGTCCCCCGGCAGGGTTCTACACCTTC. As protein: CASSPPAGFYTF.

This clonotype has a handful of counts. The rearrangement uses TRBV6-5 and TRBJ1-2; D is possibly TRBD1 (5 bases). V lost 6 bases, J lost 5 bases, and 13 bases lay in between. From germline, CDR1 is MNHEY and CDR2 SVGAGI. This CDR3 has 13 amino acids. CDR3 residues: CASSAGLEYGYTF. The CDR3 DNA follows: TGTGCCAGCAGCGCAGGGCTGGAGTATGGCTACACCTTC.

The chain links TRBV5-1 to TRBJ2-7; TRBD1 matches 10 bases. The germline CDR1 and CDR2 sequences are SGHRS and YFSETQ. V lost 0 bases and J lost 5; bases outside the gene matches: 2. The CDR3 has 14 residues. In DNA form, the CDR3 reads TGCGCCAGCAGCTTGGGGGACAGGGGCCACGAGCAGTACTTC. Protein sequence: CASSLGDRGHEQYF.

The chain joins TRBV27 to TRBJ1-2, with 10 bases lining up with TRBD1. CDR3 length: 18 amino acids. V dropped 5 bases and J dropped 2; count of bases not matched to a gene: 14. Germline V gene sequence: CDR1 MNHEY, CDR2 SMNVEV (reference sequence). The CDR3 nucleotides are TGTGCCAGCAGTCCCCTTCCCGGGACAGGGGATACGAACTATGGCTACACCTTC. This gives the protein CASSPLPGTGDTNYGYTF.

The J gene is TRBJ2-2, the V gene TRBV29-1; 7 nucleotides match TRBD2. Germline CDR1 reads SQVTM; CDR2 reads ANQGSEA. This CDR3 comprises 13 residues. The ends lost 5 bases at V and 4 bases at J; junction bases unmatched: 4. The DNA of the CDR3 is TGCAGCGTTTCAGGGAGGGCCACCGGGGAGCTGTTTTTT. Translation: CSVSGRATGELFF.

The J gene is TRBJ1-5, the V gene TRBV6-2 or TRBV6-3; D perhaps matches TRBD1 (5 bases). V was pared by 4 bases and J by 2 bases, with 15 bases between. The CDR3 consists of 16 residues. Germline-derived CDR1 and CDR2 are MNHEY and SVGEGT. The CDR3 sequence: CASSFDLQERNQPQHF. The CDR3, as DNA: TGTGCCAGCAGTTTCGACCTACAGGAACGCAATCAGCCCCAGCATTTT.

The CDR3 sequence: CASGFGRSSGANVLTF. The CDR3 nucleotides are TGTGCTAGTGGTTTCGGGCGTAGCTCTGGGGCCAACGTCCTGACTTTC. V and J are TRBV12-5 and TRBJ2-6; D is undetermined. The CDR3 runs 16 residues. V lost 3 bases and J 0 bases, leaving 9 bases between the germline ends. Germline V gene lookup returns CDR1 LGHNT and CDR2 FRNRAP.

The chain carries TRBV6-2 or TRBV6-3 and TRBJ1-1, with a possible D match to TRBD1 (6 bases). Germline V gives CDR1 MNHEY, CDR2 SVGEGT. V lost 2 bases to trimming and J lost 3 bases, with 22 bases between them. The CDR3 extends over 18 amino acids. The CDR3 DNA follows: TGTGCCAGCAGTTACCCCCGACAGGAGGAGGTGAGAGACACTGAAGCTTTCTTT. Its protein product is CASSYPRQEEVRDTEAFF.

The chain joins TRBV6-5 to TRBJ1-1; D gene unclear. CDR3 length equals 14 residues. Germline V gives CDR1 MNHEY, CDR2 SVGAGI. The V end was cut by 6 bases, the J end by 2 bases, with 13 bases between. CDR3 in DNA: TGTGCCAGCAGCTACAGACGCAGAAACACTGAAGCTTTCTTT. Its translation is CASSYRRRNTEAFF.

The DNA of the CDR3 is TGTGCCAGCAGTTACTCGACAGGGAACTCCTACGAGCAGTACTTC. This codes for CASSYSTGNSYEQYF. The chain employs TRBV6-2 or TRBV6-3 and TRBJ2-7; 7 nucleotides align to TRBD1. V lost 0 bases, J lost 0 bases, and 2 bases stayed unmatched. CDR1 is MNHEY and CDR2 is SVGEGT in the germline V gene. The CDR3 has 15 amino acids.

Only a few counts were recorded for this clonotype. V gene TRBV30 combines with J gene TRBJ2-2; a weak D match, TRBD1 (6 bases). CDR3 size: 14 residues. Germline loops: CDR1 GTSNPN, CDR2 SVGIG (reference sequence). V lost 0 bases and J lost 6, with 11 bases in between. The chain's CDR3 is CAWSVGPGAGELFF. The CDR3 coding sequence is TGTGCCTGGAGTGTGGGTCCAGGGGCCGGGGAGCTGTTTTTT. Together with reference TRBV30 and TRBJ2-2, the CDR3 gives the full variable domain: SQTIHQWPATLVQPVGSPLSLECTVEGTSNPNLYWYRQAAGRGLQLLFYSVGIGQISSEVPQNLSASRPQDRQFILSSKKLLLSDSGFYLCAWSVGPGAGELFFGEGSRLTVL.

This chain uses TRBV6-5 with TRBJ2-2; 8 nucleotides align to TRBD2. Losses at the gene ends were 4 bases for V and 6 bases for J; bases not matched to a gene: 10. Germline assignment: CDR1 MNHEY and CDR2 SVGAGI. The CDR3 is 16 amino acids. This chain's CDR3 is CASSSLSGTEAGELFF. For the CDR3, the DNA is TGTGCCAGCAGTTCCCTTAGCGGGACGGAGGCCGGGGAGCTGTTTTTT.

The chain recombines TRBV12-3 or TRBV12-4 with TRBJ1-2; D is uncertain. The CDR3 is 13 amino acids. V was pared by 6 bases and J by 4 bases, with 12 bases between. The CDR3 sequence: CASSPGGSYGYTF. The CDR3 nucleotides are TGTGCCAGCAGCCCGGGAGGGAGCTATGGCTACACCTTC.

The V and J genes are TRBV6-5 and TRBJ2-1, with 12 bases lining up with TRBD2. Looked up from germline, CDR1 is MNHEY and CDR2 is SVGAGI. The junction had 10 bases not matched to a gene; V was cut back by 0 bases and J by 4 bases. The CDR3 is 19 amino acids. The CDR3 here is CASSYSGLAGSPRYNEQFF. The CDR3 DNA follows: TGTGCCAGCAGTTACTCCGGACTAGCGGGAAGCCCCCGATACAATGAGCAGTTCTTC.

This sequence joins TRBV6-5 and TRBJ2-1; 11 bases match TRBD2. CDR3 length: 16 amino acids. The germline V gene has CDR1 MNHEY and CDR2 SVGAGI. Trimming removed 5 bases from V and 2 bases from J; junction bases left unmatched: 5. This CDR3 reads CASSQLAGDPYNEQFF. The CDR3 bases are TGTGCCAGCAGTCAACTAGCGGGAGACCCCTACAATGAGCAGTTCTTC.

The chain is built from TRBV6-6 and TRBJ1-2; D may be TRBD1 (5 bases). V lost 2 bases to trimming and J lost 4 bases, with 11 bases between them. The length of the CDR3 is 14 residues. CDR1 and CDR2 (germline): MNHNY, SVGAGI (reference sequence). CDR3 region: CASSYPDTVYGYTF. The CDR3 nucleotides are TGTGCCAGCAGTTACCCGGACACCGTCTATGGCTACACCTTC.

V and J are TRBV5-1 and TRBJ2-2, with no clear D. CDR3 length equals 15 residues. The V gene's germline CDR1 is SGHRS and CDR2 YFSETQ. V shed 1 base and J shed 0 bases, with 7 bases lying between them. The CDR3 sequence: CASSLQNSNTGELFF. As DNA, the CDR3 is TGCGCCAGCAGCTTGCAGAATTCGAACACCGGGGAGCTGTTTTTT.

There are a few counts of this clonotype. This chain joins TRBV29-1 and TRBJ2-3; tentative D call: TRBD2 (6 bases). The CDR3 extends over 11 amino acids. Trimming removed 6 bases from V and 9 bases from J, with 13 bases in between. The germline V gene has CDR1 SQVTM and CDR2 ANQGSEA. CDR3 coding DNA: TGCAGCGTGCTCACAGGAGGGACGCAGTATTTT. Amino acids: CSVLTGGTQYF.

V and J are TRBV5-6 and TRBJ1-3; unclear D gene. The CDR3 runs to 16 residues. Germline V gives CDR1 SGHDT, CDR2 YYEEEE. V was shortened by 3 bases and J by 2 bases, with 15 bases between the two germline ends. The CDR3 DNA reads as TGTGCCAGCAGCTGGGCGTCAGCCTCCGCTGGAAACACCATATATTTT. Protein: CASSWASASAGNTIYF.

The chain employs TRBV5-6 and TRBJ1-1, with D uncertain. V was shortened by 1 base and J by 8 bases, with 15 bases between the two germline ends. The germline CDR1 and CDR2 sequences are SGHDT and YYEEEE. The CDR3 length is 14 residues. The CDR3 here is CASSLSRHPGEAFF. CDR3 coding DNA: TGTGCCAGCAGCTTGTCCCGTCACCCTGGGGAAGCTTTCTTT. Full variable domain (rest looked up from reference TRBV5-6 and TRBJ1-1): DAGVTQSPTHLIKTRGQQVTLRCSPKSGHDTVSWYQQALGQGPQFIFQYYEEEERQRGNFPDRFSGHQFPNYSSELNVNALLLGDSALYLCASSLSRHPGEAFFGQGTRLTVV.

Concerning this clonotype itself: One junction end does not reproduce the germline sequence, and a read error may be involved. DNA of the CDR3: TGCGGCGTTGAAGATACGTTAGTAAGGAACAATGAGCAGTTCTTC. Its protein product is CGVEDTLVRNNEQFF. The rearrangement links TRBV29-1 to TRBJ2-1; the D is unclear. Germline V lookup: CDR1 SQVTM, CDR2 ANQGSEA. This CDR3 is 15 amino acids long.

J is TRBJ2-2 and V is TRBV29-1, with D uncertain. CDR3 length: 12 amino acids. V gave up 5 bases and J gave up 2 bases, with 6 bases separating them. CDR1 and CDR2 (germline): SQVTM, ANQGSEA. In DNA, the CDR3 is TGCAGCGTTATACGAAACACCGGGGAGCTGTTTTTT. This gives the protein CSVIRNTGELFF.

This chain connects TRBV5-1 to TRBJ2-7; 9 positions match TRBD1. V shed 4 bases and J 6 bases; nucleotides not matched to a gene: 11. From germline, CDR1 is SGHRS and CDR2 YFSETQ. This CDR3 region has 15 residues. In DNA, the CDR3 is TGCGCCAGCAGCCCCAGACAGGGGGTAAGTGGCGAGCAGTACTTC. Translation: CASSPRQGVSGEQYF.

The chain joins TRBV6-5 to TRBJ1-2, with D tentatively TRBD1 (6 bases). CDR1 is MNHEY and CDR2 is SVGAGI in the germline V gene. With 0 bases removed from V and 3 bases from J, the gap between germline ends came to 11 bases. There are 15 residues in the CDR3. This CDR3 reads CASSYSGGQYYGYTF. CDR3 bases: TGTGCCAGCAGTTACTCAGGAGGACAGTACTATGGCTACACCTTC.

The CDR3 is CSVEDLYGYTF. The CDR3 coding sequence is TGCAGCGTTGAAGATCTCTATGGCTACACCTTC. The chain combines TRBV29-1 with TRBJ1-2; D not resolved. CDR1 and CDR2 from the germline V gene are SQVTM and ANQGSEA. CDR3 length: 11 amino acids. V gave up 0 bases and J gave up 4 bases, with 3 bases separating them.

This sequence joins TRBV6-5 and TRBJ1-2; no reliable D call. The CDR3 length is 13 residues. CDR1 and CDR2 from the germline V gene are MNHEY and SVGAGI. V lost 2 bases and J 5 bases, leaving 9 bases between the germline ends. The CDR3 DNA follows: TGTGCCAGCAGTTACGGGCAGGCTTATGGCTACACCTTC. As protein: CASSYGQAYGYTF.

This rearrangement joins TRBV29-1 to TRBJ1-2; possible D gene TRBD1, 6 bases. Deletions cut 3 bases from V and 7 bases from J, with 12 bases between. CDR1 SQVTM and CDR2 ANQGSEA come from the germline V gene. The CDR3 is made up of 12 amino acids. The CDR3 spells CSVDRGVFGYTF. CDR3 DNA: TGCAGCGTTGACAGGGGAGTCTTTGGCTACACCTTC.

V usage is TRBV29-1 and J usage is TRBJ2-7, with a possible D match to TRBD1 (5 bases). The ends were cut back, 4 bases at V and 0 bases at J, with 13 bases in the middle. CDR1 and CDR2 (germline): SQVTM, ANQGSEA. The CDR3 runs 14 residues. CDR3 sequence (DNA): TGCAGCGTTGGGTTTACAGGTTCCTCCTACGAGCAGTACTTC. This gives the protein CSVGFTGSSYEQYF.

This rearrangement joins TRBV10-3 to TRBJ1-2; unclear D gene. The germline V and J ends were trimmed by 2 bases and 8 bases, with 18 bases remaining between them. CDR3 length equals 15 residues. CDR1 is ENHRY, CDR2 SYGVKD, per germline. CDR3: CAISENTVSTGGYTF. For the CDR3, the DNA is TGTGCCATCAGTGAGAACACCGTAAGCACCGGAGGCTACACCTTC.

This chain joins TRBV29-1 and TRBJ1-2; 9 nucleotides align to TRBD1. The CDR3 length is 19 residues. CDR1 is SQVTM, CDR2 ANQGSEA, per germline. The V segment lost 0 bases and the J segment 3 bases; nucleotides outside the gene matches: 17. The CDR3, as DNA: TGCAGCGTTGAAGATCGACGTCGGGACAGGGCTTTTGTTGACTATGGCTACACCTTC. Translation gives CSVEDRRRDRAFVDYGYTF.